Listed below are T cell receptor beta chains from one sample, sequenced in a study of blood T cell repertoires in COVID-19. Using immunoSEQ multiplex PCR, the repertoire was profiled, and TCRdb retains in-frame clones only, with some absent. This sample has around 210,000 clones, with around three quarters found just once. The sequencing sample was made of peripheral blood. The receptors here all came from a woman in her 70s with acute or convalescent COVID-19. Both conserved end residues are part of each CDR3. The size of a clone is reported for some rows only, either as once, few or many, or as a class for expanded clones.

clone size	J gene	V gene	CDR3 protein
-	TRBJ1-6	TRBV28	CASTPLGGQDYSPLHF
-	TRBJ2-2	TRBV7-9	CASSGLAGVPGELFF
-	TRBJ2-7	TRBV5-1	CASSLGTGGNEQYF
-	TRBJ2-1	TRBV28	CASSSPAYNEQFF
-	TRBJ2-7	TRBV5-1	CASSLGTGGLYEQYF
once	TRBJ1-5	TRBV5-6	CASTPVAGQPQHF
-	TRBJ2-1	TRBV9	CASSVLAGESHEQFF
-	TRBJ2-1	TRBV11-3	CASSLGVADEQFF
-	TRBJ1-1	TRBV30	CAWIDSGLNTEAFF
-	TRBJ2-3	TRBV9	CASSTRTSLSDTQYF
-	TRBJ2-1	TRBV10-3	CAISLGTGVGGRAFYNEQFF
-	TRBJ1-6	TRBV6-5	CASIGWGRHSPLHF
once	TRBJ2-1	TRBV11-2	CASSLEGAGSYNEQFF
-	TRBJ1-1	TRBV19	CASIGRENTEAFF
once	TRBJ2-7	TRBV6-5	CASSLTGSDEQYF
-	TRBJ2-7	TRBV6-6	CASRSIRGGYEQYF
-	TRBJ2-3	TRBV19	CASSIDQVYPSTDTQYF
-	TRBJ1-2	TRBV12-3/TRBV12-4	CASSAQGDYGYTF
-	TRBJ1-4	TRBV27	CASSPSSGGRGFEEKLFF
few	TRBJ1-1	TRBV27	CASSLTWTEGTEAFF
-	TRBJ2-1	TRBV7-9	CASSQDRGEDEQFF
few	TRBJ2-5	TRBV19	CASSERGGPSRETQYF
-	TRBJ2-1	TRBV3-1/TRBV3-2	CASSRSSGRVHEQFF
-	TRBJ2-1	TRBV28	CASSLSRQAVVQFF
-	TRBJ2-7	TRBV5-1	CASSLEQGALSYEQYF
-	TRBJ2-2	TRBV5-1	CASSLGRADTGELFF
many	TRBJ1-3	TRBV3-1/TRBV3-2	CASSRGTERGNTIYF
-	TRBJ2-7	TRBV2	CASSWQGSYEQYF
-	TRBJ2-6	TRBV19	CASSLQGSGANVLTF
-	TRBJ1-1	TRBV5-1	CASTPGGRSAEAFF
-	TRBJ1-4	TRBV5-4	CASSPGTPTNEKLFF
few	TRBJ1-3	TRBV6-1	CASSEWAGNTIYF